This TCR beta chain comes out of a study of blood T cells in healthy people across ages. Primed by a sample-barcoded 5' primer and a J-beta primer mix, a second PCR proceeded for roughly 7 to 12 cycles. A template-switch adaptor that had 12 random nucleotides put a tag on each cDNA molecule. TCRdb called the 5' RACE reads again in MiXCR, with one record for every CDR3 protein. The table includes approximately 800,000 distinct CDR3 sequences, 45% to 70% detected once. This CDR3 region has 15 residues. Germline V CDR1 and CDR2: SEHNR, FQNEAQ (reference sequence). Trimming took 4 bases from V and 10 from J, leaving 20 bases between them. Each sample provided at least 5 micrograms of extracted total RNA.

V is TRBV7-9 and J is TRBJ2-1; D possibly matches TRBD1 or TRBD2 (5 bases each). The TCR comes from a man between 40 and 49 years old in good health. Sequenced input: blood. The CDR3, as DNA: TGTGCCAGCAGCTACCGGGACCGAGGTGCCTGGGAGCAGTTCTTC. Its translation: CASSYRDRGAWEQFF.